These 17 T cell receptor beta chains were all obtained from the same sample, sequenced in a study of T-cell memory formation after mild COVID-19. Via MiXCR, TCRdb re-called the 5' RACE reads, giving one row per CDR3 protein. The sample records roughly 410,000 distinct CDR3 sequences, 20% to 25% being singletons. Source material: PBMCs or a T cell subset sorted from them (not recorded which). Receptor source: an adult woman who had mild COVID-19 (a few samples of this study predate the infection). Cell type and time point are not known.

The V and J genes are TRBV6-1 and TRBJ2-3, with TRBD1 matching over 9 bases. Germline CDR1 is MNHNS and CDR2 is SASEGT. V was clipped by 8 bases and J by 2 bases; unmatched bases: 5. The CDR3 has 14 amino acids. Here the CDR3 DNA reads TGTGCCAGCCCGGGGACAGGGCACACAGATACGCAGTATTTT. It specifies CASPGTGHTDTQYF.

This clonotype showed up just a few times. This sequence joins TRBV20-1 and TRBJ2-7, with D possibly being TRBD2 (5 bases). With 6 bases removed from V and 1 base from J, the gap between germline ends came to 19 bases. This CDR3 spans 15 amino acids. CDR1 and CDR2 from the germline V gene are DFQATT and SNEGSKA (reference sequence). CDR3 region: CSAKRGIGVSYEQYF. The CDR3 DNA follows: TGCAGTGCGAAGAGAGGGATCGGGGTTTCCTACGAGCAGTACTTC.

This clonotype occurred a few times. The chain combines TRBV13 with TRBJ1-1, with 7 bases matching TRBD1. Germline V CDR1 and CDR2: PRHDT, FYEKMQ (reference sequence). There are 16 residues in the CDR3. The trim removed 2 bases at V and 0 bases at J, leaving 6 bases unmatched. The CDR3 DNA follows: TGTGCCAGCAGCTTAAGGGGGACAGTAGTGAACACTGAAGCTTTCTTT. It yields the protein CASSLRGTVVNTEAFF.

The rearrangement joins TRBV2 to TRBJ2-7; D gene ambiguous. Trimming took 4 bases from V and 1 from J, leaving 8 bases between them. Germline-derived CDR1 and CDR2 are SNHLY and FYNNEI. The length of the CDR3 is 13 residues. CDR3 protein: CASSGARSYEQYF. The CDR3 DNA is TGTGCCAGCAGTGGAGCGAGGTCCTACGAGCAGTACTTC.

This clonotype was counted a few times. The gene calls are TRBV24-1 and TRBJ2-7; 7 bases line up with TRBD2. The germline CDR1 and CDR2 sequences are KGHDR and SFDVKD. The V and J ends lost 4 bases and 2 bases, in that order; junction bases with no gene match: 7. The CDR3 sequence is 15 residues long. CDR3 DNA sequence: TGTGCCACCAGTGACCCCGGGACTATCCCCTACGAGCAGTACTTC. Translated: CATSDPGTIPYEQYF.

V and J are TRBV10-3 and TRBJ1-5; D is uncertain. Trimming took off 4 bases at V and 12 bases at J, with 13 bases between the two ends. The germline V gene has CDR1 ENHRY and CDR2 SYGVKD. The CDR3 has 12 amino acids. This CDR3 reads CAISGQDQYQHF. CDR3 coding DNA: TGTGCCATCAGTGGGCAAGATCAGTACCAGCATTTT.

The table lists this clonotype with a few counts. The chain links TRBV3-1 to TRBJ1-1; D is perhaps TRBD1 (5 bases). Trimming took 1 base from V and 4 from J, leaving 13 bases between them. The germline V gene encodes CDR1 LGHDT and CDR2 YNNKEL (reference sequence). CDR3 length: 15 residues. This chain's CDR3 is CASSQGSQGVTEAFF. The CDR3 DNA follows: TGTGCCAGCAGCCAAGGTAGCCAGGGTGTCACTGAAGCTTTCTTT.

This clonotype was observed a few times. Written as DNA, the CDR3 is TGTGCCACCAGTGGGCCCGGACTAGCGGGAGGAAAGTCCGGGGAGCTGTTTTTT. This codes for CATSGPGLAGGKSGELFF. The V call is TRBV24-1, the J call TRBJ2-2; 14 bases are shared with TRBD2. Losses at the gene ends were 5 bases for V and 6 bases for J; bases not matched to a gene: 10. The CDR3 spans 18 residues. CDR1 is KGHDR and CDR2 is SFDVKD in the germline V gene.

The chain employs TRBV5-1 and TRBJ1-2; no clear D gene. Germline V gives CDR1 SGHRS, CDR2 YFSETQ. Trimming cost V 0 bases and J 1 base, with 13 bases left between them. The CDR3 runs to 16 residues. The CDR3 DNA reads as TGCGCCAGCAGCTTGGAGGCGCGCCGGAATAACTATGGCTACACCTTC. Its protein is CASSLEARRNNYGYTF. The full variable domain, with the rest looked up from reference TRBV5-1 and TRBJ1-2, is KAGVTQTPRYLIKTRGQQVTLSCSPISGHRSVSWYQQTPGQGLQFLFEYFSETQRNKGNFPGRFSGRQFSNSRSEMNVSTLELGDSALYLCASSLEARRNNYGYTFGSGTRLTVV.

This clonotype was observed a handful of times. The chain links TRBV25-1 to TRBJ2-2; 8 nucleotides line up with TRBD2. The V gene's germline CDR1 is MGHDK and CDR2 SYGVNS. The CDR3 length is 18 residues. V dropped 4 bases and J dropped 1; count of bases not matched to a gene: 11. The CDR3 loop is CASSALGRLAGNTGELFF. The CDR3 DNA is TGTGCCAGCAGTGCCCTAGGGCGCCTAGCGGGGAACACCGGGGAGCTGTTTTTT.

As DNA, the CDR3 is TGTGCCAGCAGCTTGACAGGTGGCTTGGACACCATATATTTT. This codes for CASSLTGGLDTIYF. The chain employs TRBV5-6 and TRBJ1-3; a weak D match, TRBD1 (5 bases). CDR1 is SGHDT and CDR2 is YYEEEE in the germline V gene. The CDR3 length is 14 residues. Trimming stripped 1 base from V and 8 bases from J, with 13 bases between.

This clonotype has more than one count but fewer than ten. The CDR3 DNA follows: TGTGCCAGCAGATTGAGACAGGGATCCCAAGAGACCCAGTACTTC. It codes for CASRLRQGSQETQYF. This rearrangement joins TRBV11-3 to TRBJ2-5; 7 positions agree with TRBD1. The CDR3 contains 15 residues. Trimming removed 6 bases from V and 1 base from J; junction bases left unmatched: 8. Germline-derived CDR1 and CDR2 are SGHNT and YENEEA.

The chain combines TRBV12-3 or TRBV12-4 with TRBJ1-1, with 7 bases matching TRBD1. The V segment lost 3 bases and the J segment 0 bases; nucleotides outside the gene matches: 13. The CDR3 consists of 18 residues. CDR3: CASSLSGDSFTMNTEAFF. The CDR3 DNA reads TGTGCCAGCAGTTTGTCCGGGGACAGCTTCACGATGAACACTGAAGCTTTCTTT.

The chain is built from TRBV5-6 and TRBJ1-1; no reliable D call. The CDR3 has 11 residues. Germline loops: CDR1 SGHDT, CDR2 YYEEEE. Trimming stripped 3 bases from V and 8 bases from J, with 8 bases between. For the CDR3, the DNA is TGTGCCAGCAGCTCGCGGGCAGAAGCTTTCTTT. Its protein product is CASSSRAEAFF.

The chain uses TRBV25-1 and TRBJ2-7; D perhaps matches TRBD2 (5 bases). The V end lost 4 bases, the J end lost 0 bases, and 10 bases lay between the germline ends. The germline CDR1 and CDR2 sequences are MGHDK and SYGVNS. The CDR3 has 14 amino acids. The CDR3 loop reads CASSGGLISYEQYF. As DNA, the CDR3 is TGTGCCAGCAGTGGCGGGCTGATCTCCTACGAGCAGTACTTC.

This clonotype has more than one count but fewer than ten. The J gene is TRBJ2-5, the V gene TRBV7-2; no clear D. The length of the CDR3 is 16 residues. Between the trimmed V and J ends, which lost 1 base and 1 base, there was a span of 13 bases. CDR1 and CDR2 from the germline V gene are SGHTA and FQGNSA. Here the CDR3 reads CASSLVFQRLQETQYF. The CDR3 region has the DNA TGTGCCAGCAGCTTAGTTTTCCAGAGACTCCAAGAGACCCAGTACTTC.

The chain recombines TRBV5-1 with TRBJ2-1; no firm D call. Germline CDR1 SGHRS, CDR2 YFSETQ. The CDR3 has 16 amino acids. V lost 0 bases and J 0 bases, leaving 10 bases between the germline ends. CDR3 bases: TGCGCCAGCAGCTTGGGGTTACAGAGCTCCTACAATGAGCAGTTCTTC. Protein: CASSLGLQSSYNEQFF.